Listed below are T cell receptor beta chains from one sample, sequenced in a study of cytomegalovirus exposure and HLA in healthy donors. The assay was immunoSEQ multiplex PCR, and TCRdb's table has in-frame clones only and misses some. The sample holds 150,000 to 200,000 clones. Material for sequencing was PBMCs. Receptors originate from a woman aged 60 to 75 in good health and CMV-seronegative. Both conserved end residues are part of each CDR3. D genes are given only for firm matches.

TRBD2	TRBV11-3	TRBJ2-1	TGTGCCAGCAGCTTGGGGGGGACGGGGGTCGATGAGCAGTTCTTC	CASSLGGTGVDEQFF
NA	TRBV6-5	TRBJ1-2	TGTGCCAGCAGCCTAACTAGGATAGGGTATGGCTACACCTTC	CASSLTRIGYGYTF
TRBD1	TRBV4-3	TRBJ1-2	TGCGCCAGCAACCAAGGGAAGGGACAGGGAGAGAACTATGGCTACACCTTC	CASNQGKGQGENYGYTF
NA	TRBV15	TRBJ2-1	TGTGCCACCAGCAGAGATACGGCAATCCGGGGGAATGAGCAGTTCTTC	CATSRDTAIRGNEQFF
TRBD1	TRBV2	TRBJ2-1	TGTGCCAGCATTGAGGGGACAGGGGCGGTTGAGCAGTTCTTC	CASIEGTGAVEQFF
TRBD1	TRBV5-1	TRBJ1-1	TGCGCCAGCAGCTTGGCGACAGGGGGGAGCACTGAAGCTTTCTTT	CASSLATGGSTEAFF
NA	TRBV19	TRBJ2-3	TGTGCCAGTAGTGAGTCGTTTGCTAGCACAGATACGCAGTATTTT	CASSESFASTDTQYF
NA	TRBV12-5	TRBJ2-7	TGTGCTAGTGGTTCCCCGCGGTCGGGTTACTACGAGCAGTACTTC	CASGSPRSGYYEQYF
NA	TRBV9	TRBJ2-3	TGTGCCAGCAGCGTAGGAGGGAGCACAGATACGCAGTATTTT	CASSVGGSTDTQYF
NA	TRBV27	TRBJ1-1	TGTGCCAGCAGTTTATTGGCCGGGGGCACTGAAGCTTTCTTT	CASSLLAGGTEAFF
TRBD2	TRBV14	TRBJ2-3	TGTGCCAGCAGCCCCTTTAGCGGGAGAGGAGGGAATACGCAGTATTTT	CASSPFSGRGGNTQYF
TRBD1	TRBV7-2	TRBJ1-2	TGTGCCAGCAGCTTAGCGAAATGGACAGGGGAAGATGGCTACACCTTC	CASSLAKWTGEDGYTF
TRBD2	TRBV5-6	TRBJ2-1	TGTGCCAGCAGCCCTAGCGGGGGGTACTCTGAGCAGTTCTTC	CASSPSGGYSEQFF
TRBD2	TRBV5-1	TRBJ2-3	TGCGCCAGCCGGGAGGTGCCTAGACTAAACACAGATACGCAGTATTTT	CASREVPRLNTDTQYF
NA	TRBV7-9	TRBJ1-1	TGTGCCAGCAGCCTCCCCGGGACACGGAGGAACACTGAAGCTTTCTTT	CASSLPGTRRNTEAFF
TRBD2	TRBV10-2	TRBJ2-1	TGCGCCAGCAGCGGACTAGCGGGAGGTTTGGGGGACAATGAGCAGTTCTTC	CASSGLAGGLGDNEQFF
NA	TRBV6-5	TRBJ2-5	TGTGCCACTTTCAGTTTCGTCGAAGAGACCCAGTACTTC	CATFSFVEETQYF
NA	TRBV7-2	TRBJ1-1	TGTGCCAGCAGCTCACAAGCGCCGATACCCCAGTCCTTCTTT	CASSSQAPIPQSFF
TRBD1	TRBV18	TRBJ1-5	TGTGCCAGCTCACCGCAACAGGGGGCCCAGCAGCCCCAGCATTTT	CASSPQQGAQQPQHF
NA	TRBV19	TRBJ1-1	TGTGCCAGTAGTCAGGGTAGGATGAACACTGAAGCTTTCTTT	CASSQGRMNTEAFF